The 4 T cell receptor beta chains given below trace back to one sample, sequenced in a study of blood T cells in healthy people across ages. A second PCR of about 6 to 12 cycles used a sample-barcoded 5' primer and a J-beta primer mix. TCRdb ran MiXCR on the 5' RACE reads and lists one entry per CDR3 protein. The sample gives about 580,000 distinct CDR3 sequences, 40% to 55% of which show up once; just under 25% is in the top ten. Sequenced sample: blood. The receptors stem from a man of 80 years or more in good health.

This clonotype turned up a few times. The V gene is TRBV7-2, the J gene TRBJ1-4; TRBD1 might be the D (6 bases). Between the trimmed V and J ends, which lost 0 bases and 8 bases, there was a span of 13 bases. The CDR3 has 15 residues. Per germline, CDR1 SGHTA and CDR2 FQGNSA. CDR3 sequence: CASSLAPGAWEKLFF. CDR3 DNA: TGTGCCAGCAGCTTAGCGCCAGGGGCCTGGGAAAAACTGTTTTTT.

This clonotype was recorded a few times. V is TRBV29-1 and J is TRBJ2-7; 8 nucleotides match TRBD1. Trimming removed 5 bases from V and 3 bases from J; junction bases left unmatched: 3. Germline V CDR1 and CDR2: SQVTM, ANQGSEA. This CDR3 comprises 12 residues. The CDR3 reads CSVTGTGYEQYF. DNA of the CDR3: TGCAGCGTTACCGGGACAGGCTACGAGCAGTACTTC.

V usage is TRBV10-3 and J usage is TRBJ1-2; perhaps TRBD1 as D (5 bases). The V end was cut by 4 bases, the J end by 3 bases, with 12 bases between. Germline lookup yields CDR1 ENHRY and CDR2 SYGVKD. The CDR3 has 14 residues. CDR3 amino acids: CAISGGTPHYGYTF. For the CDR3, the DNA is TGTGCCATCAGTGGAGGGACTCCCCACTATGGCTACACCTTC.

The rearrangement joins TRBV20-1 to TRBJ2-3; 12 nucleotides match TRBD2. The CDR3 has 13 residues. The germline CDR1 and CDR2 sequences are DFQATT and SNEGSKA (reference sequence). The chain's CDR3 is CRTSGGSTDTQYF. Here the CDR3 DNA reads TGCAGGACTAGCGGGGGTAGCACAGATACGCAGTATTTT.